This T cell receptor (beta chain) was recorded in a study of cytomegalovirus exposure and HLA in healthy donors. PCR employed 60 Vbeta and 13 Jbeta primers. Per the original methods: A later analysis counted 80 million or so unique TCR beta chains, around 10 million shared. Clones were read by immunoSEQ multiplex PCR, and TCRdb kept only the in-frame ones, dropping some. The V and J calls and the clone size are those of that table, but D and trimming were determined from the DNA. This repertoire comprises approximately 100,000 clones; its ten largest clones make up roughly 15%. CDR1 SNHLY and CDR2 FYNNEI come from the germline V gene. The CDR3 spans 13 residues. With 1 base removed from V and 3 bases from J, the gap between germline ends came to 6 bases.

This clonotype was obtained from a man aged 45-65 years in good health and CMV-seropositive. Sequenced: PBMCs. J is TRBJ1-1 and V is TRBV2; D gene uncertain. The CDR3 sequence is CASSEGPHTEAFF. CDR3 DNA sequence: TGTGCCAGCAGTGAAGGGCCCCACACTGAAGCTTTCTTT.